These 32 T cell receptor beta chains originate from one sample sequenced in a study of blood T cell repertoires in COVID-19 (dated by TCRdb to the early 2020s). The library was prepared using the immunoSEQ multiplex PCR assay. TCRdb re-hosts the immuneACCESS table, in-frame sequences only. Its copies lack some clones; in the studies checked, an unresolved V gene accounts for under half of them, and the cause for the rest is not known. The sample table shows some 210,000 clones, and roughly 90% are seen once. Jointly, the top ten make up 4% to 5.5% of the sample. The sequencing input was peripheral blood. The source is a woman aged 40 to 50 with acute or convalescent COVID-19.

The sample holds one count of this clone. CDR3: CASSQVRGTEAFF. The CDR3 coding sequence is TGTGCCAGCAGCCAAGTGAGGGGGACTGAAGCTTTCTTT. This chain uses TRBV14 with TRBJ1-1; possible D gene TRBD1, 6 bases. The CDR3 is made up of 13 amino acids. Germline values: CDR1 SGHDN, CDR2 FVKESK. V was cut by 1 base and J by 5 bases, with 8 bases left in between.

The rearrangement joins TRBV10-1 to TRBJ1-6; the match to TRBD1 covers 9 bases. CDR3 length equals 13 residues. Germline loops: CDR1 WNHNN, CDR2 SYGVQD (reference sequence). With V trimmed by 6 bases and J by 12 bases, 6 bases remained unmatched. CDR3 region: CASRTLTGGPLHF. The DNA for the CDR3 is TGCGCCAGCAGGACCCTGACAGGGGGACCCCTCCACTTT.

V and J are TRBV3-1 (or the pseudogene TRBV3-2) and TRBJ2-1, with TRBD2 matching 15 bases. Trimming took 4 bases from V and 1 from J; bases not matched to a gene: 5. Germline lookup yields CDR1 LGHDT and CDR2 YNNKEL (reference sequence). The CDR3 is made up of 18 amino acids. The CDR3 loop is CASSPGLAGGASYNEQFF. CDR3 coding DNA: TGTGCCAGCAGCCCCGGACTAGCGGGGGGGGCGTCCTACAATGAGCAGTTCTTC.

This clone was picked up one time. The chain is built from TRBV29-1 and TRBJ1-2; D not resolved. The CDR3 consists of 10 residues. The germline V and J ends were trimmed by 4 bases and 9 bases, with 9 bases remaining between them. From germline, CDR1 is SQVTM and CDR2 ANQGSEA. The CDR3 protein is CSVGGSRYTF. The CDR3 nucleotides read TGCAGCGTTGGAGGGTCGCGCTACACCTTC. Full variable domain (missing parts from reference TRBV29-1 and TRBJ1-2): SAVISQKPSRDICQRGTSLTIQCQVDSQVTMMFWYRQQPGQSLTLIATANQGSEATYESGFVIDKFPISRPNLTFSTLTVSNMSPEDSSIYLCSVGGSRYTFGSGTRLTVV.

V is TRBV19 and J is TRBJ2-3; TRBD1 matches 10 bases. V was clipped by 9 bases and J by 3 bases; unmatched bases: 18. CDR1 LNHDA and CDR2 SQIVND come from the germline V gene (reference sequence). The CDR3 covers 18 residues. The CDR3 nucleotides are TGTGCCAGCACATGGGGGAGACTGGGACAGGGGTTGACAGATACGCAGTATTTT. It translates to CASTWGRLGQGLTDTQYF.

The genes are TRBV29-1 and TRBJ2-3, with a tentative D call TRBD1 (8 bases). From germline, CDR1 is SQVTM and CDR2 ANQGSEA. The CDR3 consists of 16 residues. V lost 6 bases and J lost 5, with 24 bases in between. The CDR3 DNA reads TGCAGCGTAAATACCAGGGGGCAAGCGGGGCTAGATACGCAGTATTTT. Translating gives CSVNTRGQAGLDTQYF.

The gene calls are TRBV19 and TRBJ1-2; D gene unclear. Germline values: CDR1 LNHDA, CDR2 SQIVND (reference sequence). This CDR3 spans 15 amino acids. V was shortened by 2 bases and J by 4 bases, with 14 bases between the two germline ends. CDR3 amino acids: CASSITQQATYGYTF. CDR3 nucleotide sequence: TGTGCCAGTAGTATAACGCAGCAGGCGACCTATGGCTACACCTTC.

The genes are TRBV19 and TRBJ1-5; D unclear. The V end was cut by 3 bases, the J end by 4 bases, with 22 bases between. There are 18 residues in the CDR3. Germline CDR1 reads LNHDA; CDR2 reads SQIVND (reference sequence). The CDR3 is CASSMPPFNGKGNQPQHF. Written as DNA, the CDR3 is TGTGCCAGTAGTATGCCCCCCTTCAACGGGAAAGGAAATCAGCCCCAGCATTTT.

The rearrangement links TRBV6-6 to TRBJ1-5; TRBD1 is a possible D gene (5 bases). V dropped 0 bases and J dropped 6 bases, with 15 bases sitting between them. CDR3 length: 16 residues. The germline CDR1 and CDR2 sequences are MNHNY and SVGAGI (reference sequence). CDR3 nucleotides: TGTGCCAGCAGTTACTCGATCGCCAGGGAAGGTCAGCCCCAGCATTTT. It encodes CASSYSIAREGQPQHF.

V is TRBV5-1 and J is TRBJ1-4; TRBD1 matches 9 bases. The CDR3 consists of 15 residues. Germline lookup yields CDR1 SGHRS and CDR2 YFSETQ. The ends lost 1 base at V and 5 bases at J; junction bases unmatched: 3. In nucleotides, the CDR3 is TGCGCCAGCAGCTTGTCCACAGGGGGCAATGAAAAACTGTTTTTT. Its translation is CASSLSTGGNEKLFF.

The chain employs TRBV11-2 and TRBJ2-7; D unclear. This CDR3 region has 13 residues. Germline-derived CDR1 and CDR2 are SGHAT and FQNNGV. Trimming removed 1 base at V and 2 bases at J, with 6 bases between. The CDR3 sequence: CASSLATTYEQYV. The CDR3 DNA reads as TGTGCCAGCAGCTTAGCCACAACCTACGAGCAGTACGTC.

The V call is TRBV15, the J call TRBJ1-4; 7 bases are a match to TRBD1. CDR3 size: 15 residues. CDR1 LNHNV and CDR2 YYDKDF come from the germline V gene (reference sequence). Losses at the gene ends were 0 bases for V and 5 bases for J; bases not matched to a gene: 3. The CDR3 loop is CATSRDLGGNEKLFF. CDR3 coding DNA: TGTGCCACCAGCAGAGATCTAGGGGGCAATGAAAAACTGTTTTTT. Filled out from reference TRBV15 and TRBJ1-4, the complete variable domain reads DAMVIQNPRYQVTQFGKPVTLSCSQTLNHNVMYWYQQKSSQAPKLLFHYYDKDFNNEADTPDNFQSRRPNTSFCFLDIRSPGLGDTAMYLCATSRDLGGNEKLFFGSGTQLSVL.

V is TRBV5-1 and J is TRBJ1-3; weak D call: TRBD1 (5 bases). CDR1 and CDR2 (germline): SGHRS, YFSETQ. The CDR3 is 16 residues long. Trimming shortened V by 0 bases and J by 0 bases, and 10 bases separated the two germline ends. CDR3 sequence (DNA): TGCGCCAGCAGCTTGGGACAGCTCATCTCTGGAAACACCATATATTTT. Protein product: CASSLGQLISGNTIYF.

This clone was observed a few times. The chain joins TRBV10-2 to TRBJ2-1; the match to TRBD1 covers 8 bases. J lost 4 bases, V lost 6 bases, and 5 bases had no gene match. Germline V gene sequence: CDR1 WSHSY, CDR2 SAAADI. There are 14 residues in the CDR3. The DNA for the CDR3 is TGCGCCAGCAGAAACAGGGGGTCGTACAATGAGCAGTTCTTC. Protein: CASRNRGSYNEQFF.

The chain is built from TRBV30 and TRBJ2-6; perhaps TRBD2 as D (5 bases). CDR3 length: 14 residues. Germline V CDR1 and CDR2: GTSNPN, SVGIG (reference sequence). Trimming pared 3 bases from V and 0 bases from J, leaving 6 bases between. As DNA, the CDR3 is TGTGCCTGGAGAGGGAGCTCTGGGGCCAACGTCCTGACTTTC. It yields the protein CAWRGSSGANVLTF. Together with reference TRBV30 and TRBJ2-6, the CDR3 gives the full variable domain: SQTIHQWPATLVQPVGSPLSLECTVEGTSNPNLYWYRQAAGRGLQLLFYSVGIGQISSEVPQNLSASRPQDRQFILSSKKLLLSDSGFYLCAWRGSSGANVLTFGAGSRLTVL.

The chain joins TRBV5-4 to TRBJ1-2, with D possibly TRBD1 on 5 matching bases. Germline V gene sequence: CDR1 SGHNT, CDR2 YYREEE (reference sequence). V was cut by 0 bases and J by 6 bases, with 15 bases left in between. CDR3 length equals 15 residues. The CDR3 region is CASSLDPRTLNGYTF. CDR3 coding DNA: TGTGCCAGCAGCTTGGATCCCCGGACACTTAATGGCTACACCTTC.

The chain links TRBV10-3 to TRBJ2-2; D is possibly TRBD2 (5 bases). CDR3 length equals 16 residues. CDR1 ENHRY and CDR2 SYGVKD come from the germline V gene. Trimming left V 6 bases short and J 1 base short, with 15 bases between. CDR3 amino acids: CAIRPSLGLNTGELFF. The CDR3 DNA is TGTGCCATCAGGCCGTCACTTGGACTGAACACCGGGGAGCTGTTTTTT.

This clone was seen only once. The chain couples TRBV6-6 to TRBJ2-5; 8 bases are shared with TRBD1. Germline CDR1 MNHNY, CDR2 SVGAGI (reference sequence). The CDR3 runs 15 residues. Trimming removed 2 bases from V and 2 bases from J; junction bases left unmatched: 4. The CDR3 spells CASSYRGQGQETQYF. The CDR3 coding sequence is TGTGCCAGCAGTTACCGCGGACAGGGACAAGAGACCCAGTACTTC.

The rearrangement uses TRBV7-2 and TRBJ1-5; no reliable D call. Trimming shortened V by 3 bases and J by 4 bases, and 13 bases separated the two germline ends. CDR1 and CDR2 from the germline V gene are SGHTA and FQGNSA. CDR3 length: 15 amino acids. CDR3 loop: CASSFGGASNQPQHF. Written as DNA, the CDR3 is TGTGCCAGCAGCTTCGGCGGAGCGTCTAATCAGCCCCAGCATTTT. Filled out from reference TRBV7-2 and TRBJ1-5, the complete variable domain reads GAGVSQSPSNKVTEKGKDVELRCDPISGHTALYWYRQSLGQGLEFLIYFQGNSAPDKSGLPSDRFSAERTGGSVSTLTIQRTQQEDSAVYLCASSFGGASNQPQHFGDGTRLSIL.

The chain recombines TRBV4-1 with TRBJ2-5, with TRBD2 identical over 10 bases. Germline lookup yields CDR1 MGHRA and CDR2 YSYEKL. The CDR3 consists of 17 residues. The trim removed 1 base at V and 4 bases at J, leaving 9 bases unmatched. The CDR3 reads CASSQGLIAGGGETQYF. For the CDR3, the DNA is TGCGCCAGCAGCCAAGGTCTGATAGCGGGGGGAGGAGAGACCCAGTACTTC.

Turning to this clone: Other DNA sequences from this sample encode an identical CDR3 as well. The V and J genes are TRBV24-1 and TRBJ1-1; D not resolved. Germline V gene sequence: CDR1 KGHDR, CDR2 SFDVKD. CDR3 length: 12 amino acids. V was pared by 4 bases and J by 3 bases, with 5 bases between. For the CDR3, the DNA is TGTGCCACCAGTGACCCCGACACTGAAGCTTTCTTT. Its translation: CATSDPDTEAFF.

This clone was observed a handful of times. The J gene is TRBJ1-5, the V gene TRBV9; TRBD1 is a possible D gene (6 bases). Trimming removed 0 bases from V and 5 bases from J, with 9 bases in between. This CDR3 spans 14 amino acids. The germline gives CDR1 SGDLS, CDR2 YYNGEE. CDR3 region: CASSVGGGYQPQHF. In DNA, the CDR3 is TGTGCCAGCAGCGTAGGAGGGGGTTATCAGCCCCAGCATTTT.

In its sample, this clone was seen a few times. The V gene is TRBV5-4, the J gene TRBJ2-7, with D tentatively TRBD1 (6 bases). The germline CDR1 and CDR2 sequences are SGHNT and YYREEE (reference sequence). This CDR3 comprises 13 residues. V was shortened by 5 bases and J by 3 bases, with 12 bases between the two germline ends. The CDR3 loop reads CASREKDSYEQYV. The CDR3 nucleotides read TGTGCCAGCAGAGAAAAGGACAGCTACGAGCAGTACGTC.

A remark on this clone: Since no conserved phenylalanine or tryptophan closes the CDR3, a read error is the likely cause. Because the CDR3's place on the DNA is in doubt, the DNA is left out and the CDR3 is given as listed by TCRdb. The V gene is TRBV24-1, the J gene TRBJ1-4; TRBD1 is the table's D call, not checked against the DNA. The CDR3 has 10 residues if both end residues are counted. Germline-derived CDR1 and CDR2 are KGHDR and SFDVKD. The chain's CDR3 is CATSDFQGSI.

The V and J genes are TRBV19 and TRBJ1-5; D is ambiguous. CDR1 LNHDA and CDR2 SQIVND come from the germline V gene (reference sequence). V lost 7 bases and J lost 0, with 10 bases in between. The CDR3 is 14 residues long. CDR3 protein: CASTGLYSNQPQHF. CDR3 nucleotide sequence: TGTGCCAGTACAGGCCTCTATAGCAATCAGCCCCAGCATTTT.

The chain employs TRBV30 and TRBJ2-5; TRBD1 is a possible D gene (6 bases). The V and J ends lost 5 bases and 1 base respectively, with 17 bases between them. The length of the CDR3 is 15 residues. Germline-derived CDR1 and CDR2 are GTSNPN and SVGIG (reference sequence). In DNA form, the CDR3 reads TGTGCCTGGGAGTCCCAGGGGTCGTCCCAAGAGACCCAGTACTTC. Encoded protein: CAWESQGSSQETQYF.

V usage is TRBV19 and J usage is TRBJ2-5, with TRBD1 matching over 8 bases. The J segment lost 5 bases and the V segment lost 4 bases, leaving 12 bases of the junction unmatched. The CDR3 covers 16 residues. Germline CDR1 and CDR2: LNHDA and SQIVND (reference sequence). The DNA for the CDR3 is TGTGCCAGTAGTAGACCGGCGGGCAGGGGGCTTGAGACCCAGTACTTC. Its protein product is CASSRPAGRGLETQYF.

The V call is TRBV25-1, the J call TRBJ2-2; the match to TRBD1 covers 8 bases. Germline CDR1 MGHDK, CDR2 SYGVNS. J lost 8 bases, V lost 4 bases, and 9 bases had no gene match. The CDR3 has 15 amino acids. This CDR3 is CASSAMGQEGGELFF. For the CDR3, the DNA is TGTGCCAGCAGTGCGATGGGACAGGAGGGGGGGGAGCTGTTTTTT.

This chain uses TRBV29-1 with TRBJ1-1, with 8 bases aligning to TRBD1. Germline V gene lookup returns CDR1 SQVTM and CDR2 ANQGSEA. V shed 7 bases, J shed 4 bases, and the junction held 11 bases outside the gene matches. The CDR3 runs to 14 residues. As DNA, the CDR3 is TGCAGCGGGATGGGCAGGGGGCAGCGCACTGAAGCTTTCTTT. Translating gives CSGMGRGQRTEAFF.

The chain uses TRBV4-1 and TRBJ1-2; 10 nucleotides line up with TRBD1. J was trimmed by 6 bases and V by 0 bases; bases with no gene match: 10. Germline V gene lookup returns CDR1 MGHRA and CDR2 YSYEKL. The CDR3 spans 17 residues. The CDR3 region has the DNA TGCGCCAGCAGCCAAGATTTCGAGACAGGGGGCTGGAATGGCTACACCTTC. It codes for CASSQDFETGGWNGYTF.

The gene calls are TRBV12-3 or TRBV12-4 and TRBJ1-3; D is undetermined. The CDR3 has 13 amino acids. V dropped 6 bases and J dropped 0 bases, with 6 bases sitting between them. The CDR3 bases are TGTGCCAGCAGACTCCTCTCTGGAAACACCATATATTTT. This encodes CASRLLSGNTIYF.

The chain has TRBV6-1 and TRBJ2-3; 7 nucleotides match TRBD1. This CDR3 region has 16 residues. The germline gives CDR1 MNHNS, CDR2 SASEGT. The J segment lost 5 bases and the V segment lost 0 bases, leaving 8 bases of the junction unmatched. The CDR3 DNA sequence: TGTGCCAGCAGTGAAGCAAGAGGGGGCTTTGGAGATACGCAGTATTTT. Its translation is CASSEARGGFGDTQYF.